This T cell receptor (beta chain) appears in the sequencing data of a study of cytomegalovirus exposure and HLA in healthy donors. Study-level information: The roughly 120 million unique TCR beta sequences, from around 200 million T cells, were found by an earlier analysis.

Turning to this clone: Its antigen is as yet unknown.

General study findings and limits: Most TCR sequences proved rare, with some public TCRs found in many donors. Investigators reported 150 to 200 TCR beta chains as tied to cytomegalovirus. Some segments of the V type, notably TRBV6-2 and TRBV6-3, were excluded as indistinguishable.

Per germline, CDR1 LGHNT and CDR2 FRNRAP. The CDR3 contains 15 residues. V was cut by 6 bases and J by 4 bases, with 18 bases left in between. Both 60 Vbeta primers and 13 Jbeta primers went into the PCR. Measured with immunoSEQ multiplex PCR; TCRdb has only the in-frame clones, and not every one. The table records around 78,000 clones, about 88% of them present only once. The chain uses TRBV12-5 and TRBJ1-2; a weak D match, TRBD1 (5 bases). Sequencing was carried out using PBMCs. The sequence derives from a woman aged 45-59 years in good health and CMV-seronegative. CDR3 DNA: TGTGCTAGTGGGCCGGAGGGGCGCTTCCCCTATGGCTACACCTTC. Its protein is CASGPEGRFPYGYTF.